This entry concerns a single TCR beta chain. This clone is a singleton in its sample. Its antigen target is currently unknown. The sample holds no much larger clone one base away, and base qualities are not on file. After less than eleven days of culture, CD4+ T cells were isolated with the EasySep CD4+ T cell isolation kit. Healthy vaccine recipients had no prior SARS-CoV-2 infection, confirmed by negative nucleocapsid antibodies before and after vaccination. On days 3 and 7, half of the culture medium was replaced with fresh IL-2-containing medium. Unless noted otherwise, every peptide stimulation condition was cultured in triplicate wells. PBMC were separated from whole blood using Ficoll-Paque Plus gradient centrifugation and were then either cryopreserved at -140C or used fresh. The QIAamp micro DNA kit was used to extract genomic DNA from the cultured CD4+ T cells. The source of the sample is a study of vaccination effects on CD4 cells after COVID-19 (dated 2022 in TCRdb). About the study as a whole: To identify antigen-specific CD4+ T cell clonotypes by their expansion, the ViraFEST assay first stimulated PBMC with viral peptide pools and then applied TCR sequencing. Two doses of either the BNT162b2 or the mRNA-1273 mRNA SARS-CoV-2 vaccine were administered to participants. About 2 million PBMC per well were cultured in IMDM with 5% human AB serum, 8.5 to 10 IU/ml IL-2 and gentamicin, plus 10 ug/ml peptides. The study compared SARS-CoV-2 spike-specific CD4+ TCR repertoires before and after mRNA vaccination in COVID-19 convalescent patients and infection-naive vaccine recipients. The full study included 10 COVID-19 convalescent patients and a few SARS-CoV-2-naive healthy vaccine recipients. Cultures from other donors in the study were sequenced using the Oncomine TCR Beta short-read assay on an Illumina iSeq 100.

CDR1 and CDR2 were assigned from the germline V gene as SQVTM and ANQGSEA. From its cysteine to its phenylalanine, the CDR3 spans 13 amino acids. Here the CDR3 DNA is all that survives: 39 bases in frame from base 1. V and J are trimmed by 6 bases and 1 base, and the gene matches miss 3 bases of the junction. The investigation overall reported the following: Among healthy vaccine recipients, nearly all vaccine-induced clones were SARS-CoV-2 mono-reactive, and just 1 of 255 was cross-reactive with common cold coronaviruses. Marked clonal contraction was observed in both infection-induced and vaccine-induced clones at late post-vaccination timepoints, consistent with waning T cell responses. The study was limited by a small number of convalescent patients and lacked early post-infection timepoints.

To prepare the library, the immunoSEQ multiplex PCR assay was applied. DNA from the cultured and isolated CD4+ T cells underwent TCR beta CDR3 sequencing. In the source study's methods: Non-productive TCR sequences were removed and reads were trimmed to the CDR3 region, keeping CDR3s of at least 7 amino acids. The MANAFEST web app was used to pick out antigen-specific clonotypes by comparing their expansion in peptide wells with that in reference cultures. For clones to be considered positive, expansion at FDR<0.05 versus reference and all other wells, an odds ratio above 5, and a frequency above 0.1% in two replicate wells were required. Cross-reactive clonotypes were defined as significantly expanded in SARS-CoV-2 spike wells and in at least one common cold coronavirus spike condition. CDR3 similarity was assessed by Levenshtein distance using the stringdist R package, and unrooted trees were constructed with ape in R 3.6.1. TCRdb's version of the immuneACCESS table is confined to in-frame rearrangements and falls short of the full clone set. An unresolved V gene accounts for under half of the shortfall where checked; the remainder is of unknown origin. V, J and clone size are taken as reported in that table, and D and trimming were inferred from the DNA itself. This sample comprises under 40,000 clones, around 80% of them detected only once. The top ten clonotypes cover roughly 3% of the sample.

The clonotype was recovered from a human donor who received a COVID-19 vaccine. The chain is encoded by TRBV29-1 joined to TRBJ2-1, with 7 middle bases fitting TRBD1. The starting material was CD4+ T cells from PBMCs cultured without peptide, obtained before COVID-19 vaccination. The CDR3 region reads CSVRTGSYNEQFF. The sequenced DNA: TGCAGCGTCCGGACAGGTTCCTACAATGAGCAGTTCTTC.